This T cell receptor (beta chain) was captured in a study of technical replicates of blood from four donors. The V end was cut by 0 bases, the J end by 0 bases, with 7 bases between. The CDR3 length is 15 residues. CDR1 is SGHRS, CDR2 YFSETQ, per germline. Data came from immunoSEQ multiplex PCR; TCRdb stores just in-frame clones and leaves some out. The data contain tens of thousands of clones, 95% to 97% of them seen just once; the ten biggest clones take up about 0.26%. Material: T cells isolated from PBMCs. This sequence was found in a human donor in good health. V gene TRBV5-1 combines with J gene TRBJ1-5, with D perhaps matching TRBD1 (5 bases). The CDR3 DNA reads TGCGCCAGCAGCTTGGACAGGAATAGCAATCAGCCCCAGCATTTT. Translating it yields CASSLDRNSNQPQHF.